The T cell receptor beta chain under discussion was sequenced for a study of T cells in Graves' hyperthyroidism and ophthalmopathy. Study results and caveats: A 13 V-J signature model discriminated ophthalmopathy versus stable hyperthyroidism.

With 10 bases clipped from V and 5 bases from J, the junction kept 17 bases outside the gene matches. CDR3 length: 16 amino acids. Germline loops: CDR1 LNHDA, CDR2 SQIVND (reference sequence). It was RNA transcripts that yielded the amplified TCR beta CDR3 regions. First-round RT-PCR targeting the TCR CDR3 was performed with the HTBI primer set. TCRdb processed the multiplex PCR reads anew with MiXCR; each CDR3 protein has one entry. The repertoire holds 640,000 or so distinct CDR3 sequences, approximately 15% seen once, with approximately 4.3% in the top ten. Duration under 3 months, a NOSPECS grade of at least 4, and a Clinical Activity Score of at least 3 characterized the ophthalmopathy patients. This clonotype was observed many times. Antigen unknown.

The sequenced sample was blood. The clonotype originates from a woman between 40 and 50 years old with Graves' ophthalmopathy. This chain links TRBV19 with TRBJ1-5; 7 bases are shared with TRBD1. The CDR3 sequence is CATSRYQAGGDQPQHF. The CDR3 coding sequence is TGTGCCACCAGTAGATACCAAGCAGGGGGAGATCAGCCCCAGCATTTT.